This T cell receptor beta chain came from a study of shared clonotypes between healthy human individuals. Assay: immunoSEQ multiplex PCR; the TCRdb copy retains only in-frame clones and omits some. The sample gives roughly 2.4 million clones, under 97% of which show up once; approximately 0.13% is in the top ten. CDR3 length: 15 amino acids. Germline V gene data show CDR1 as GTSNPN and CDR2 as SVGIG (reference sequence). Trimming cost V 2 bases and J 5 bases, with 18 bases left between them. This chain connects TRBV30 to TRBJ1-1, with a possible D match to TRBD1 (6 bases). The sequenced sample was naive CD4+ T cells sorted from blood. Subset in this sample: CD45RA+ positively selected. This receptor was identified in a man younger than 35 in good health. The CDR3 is CAWSPKTGPTTEAFF. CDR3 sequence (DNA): TGTGCCTGGAGTCCGAAGACAGGTCCTACTACTGAAGCTTTCTTT. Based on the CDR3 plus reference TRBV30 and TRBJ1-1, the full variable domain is SQTIHQWPATLVQPVGSPLSLECTVEGTSNPNLYWYRQAAGRGLQLLFYSVGIGQISSEVPQNLSASRPQDRQFILSSKKLLLSDSGFYLCAWSPKTGPTTEAFFGQGTRLTVV.